This T cell receptor beta chain was retrieved from a study of T cell responses to AZD1222 COVID-19 vaccine. Study information: Analysis merged second doses at about 4 or about 12 weeks. Whole-study findings and limits: Spike regions recognized by vaccine-associated CD4 TCRs spanned the protein, led by 160-218 and 743-854. Only six AZD1222 recipients tested seropositive at baseline. Elevations in Spike-specific TCR breadth and depth followed administration of two AZD1222 doses.

With respect to this clone: Its antigen is still unknown.

Clones were read by immunoSEQ multiplex PCR, and TCRdb kept only the in-frame ones, dropping some. The sample gives around 110,000 clones, 80% to 90% of which show up once; just over 9.5% is in the top ten. Trimming stripped 6 bases from V and 1 base from J, with 9 bases between. Per the germline V gene, CDR1 is SEHNR and CDR2 is FQNEAQ (reference sequence). This CDR3 is built from 13 residues. The origin of this receptor is an adult in good health. V is TRBV7-9 and J is TRBJ1-1; D perhaps matches TRBD1 (5 bases). Sequenced here: peripheral blood, sampled on day 0 of AZD1222 vaccination. The CDR3 loop reads CASRPQANTEAFF. CDR3 sequence (DNA): TGTGCCAGCAGACCACAGGCGAACACTGAAGCTTTCTTT.